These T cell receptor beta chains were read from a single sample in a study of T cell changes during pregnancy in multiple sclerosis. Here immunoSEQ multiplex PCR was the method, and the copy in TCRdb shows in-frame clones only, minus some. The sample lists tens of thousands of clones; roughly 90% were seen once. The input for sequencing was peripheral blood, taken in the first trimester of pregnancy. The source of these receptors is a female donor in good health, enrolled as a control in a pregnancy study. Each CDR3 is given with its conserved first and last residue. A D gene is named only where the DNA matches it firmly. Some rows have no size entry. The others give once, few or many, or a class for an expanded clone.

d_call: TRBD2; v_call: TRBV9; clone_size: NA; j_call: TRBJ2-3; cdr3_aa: CASSLQGLAGALSTDTQYF; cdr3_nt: TGTGCCAGCAGCCTCCAAGGACTAGCGGGGGCCCTAAGCACAGATACGCAGTATTTT
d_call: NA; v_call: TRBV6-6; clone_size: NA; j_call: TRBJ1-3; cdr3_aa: CASSYLGGSPGNTIYF; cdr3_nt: TGTGCCAGCAGTTACCTCGGGGGATCCCCTGGAAACACCATATATTTT
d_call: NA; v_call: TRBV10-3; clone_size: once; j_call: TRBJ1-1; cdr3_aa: CAISESGLQNTEAFF; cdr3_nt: TGTGCCATCAGTGAGTCGGGGCTCCAGAACACTGAAGCTTTCTTT
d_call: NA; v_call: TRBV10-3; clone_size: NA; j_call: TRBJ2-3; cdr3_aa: CAISDSRSSTDTQYF; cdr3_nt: TGTGCCATCAGCGACAGCAGATCTAGCACAGATACGCAGTATTTT
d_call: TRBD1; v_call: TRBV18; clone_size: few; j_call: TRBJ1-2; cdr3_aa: CASSPPATGHGYTF; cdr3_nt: TGTGCCAGCTCACCACCGGCGACAGGGCATGGCTACACCTTC
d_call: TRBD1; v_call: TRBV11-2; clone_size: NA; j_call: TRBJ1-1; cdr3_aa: CASSLRGQGGTEAFF; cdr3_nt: TGTGCCAGCAGCTTAAGAGGGCAGGGGGGCACTGAAGCTTTCTTT
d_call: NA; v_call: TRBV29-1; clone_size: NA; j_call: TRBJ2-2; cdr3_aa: CSVFPGVGNTGELFF; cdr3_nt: TGCAGCGTTTTCCCCGGGGTGGGGAACACCGGGGAGCTGTTTTTT
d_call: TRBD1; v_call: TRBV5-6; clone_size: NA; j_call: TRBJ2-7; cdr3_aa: CASSLAAGGWNEQYF; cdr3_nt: TGTGCCAGCAGCTTGGCGGCAGGGGGCTGGAACGAGCAGTACTTC
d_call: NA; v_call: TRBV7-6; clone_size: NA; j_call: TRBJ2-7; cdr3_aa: CASSLVEAADSTSYEQYF; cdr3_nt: TGTGCCAGCAGCTTAGTCGAGGCGGCAGATTCGACCTCCTACGAGCAGTACTTC
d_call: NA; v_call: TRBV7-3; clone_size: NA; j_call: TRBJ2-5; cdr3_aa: CASSLQEGETQYF; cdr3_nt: TGTGCCAGCAGCCTACAGGAGGGGGAGACCCAGTACTTC
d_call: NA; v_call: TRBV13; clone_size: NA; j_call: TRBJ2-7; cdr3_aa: CASSLGDSSYEQYF; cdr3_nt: TGTGCCAGCAGCTTAGGGGACAGCTCCTACGAGCAGTACTTC
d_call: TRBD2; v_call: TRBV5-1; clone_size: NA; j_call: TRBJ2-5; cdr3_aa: CASSSPLAGGEETQYF; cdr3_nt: TGCGCCAGCAGCTCCCCTCTAGCGGGGGGGGAGGAGACCCAGTACTTC
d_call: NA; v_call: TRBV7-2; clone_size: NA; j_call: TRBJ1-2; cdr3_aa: CASGLRVSGYTF; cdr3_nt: TGTGCCAGCGGATTGAGGGTTTCTGGCTACACCTTC
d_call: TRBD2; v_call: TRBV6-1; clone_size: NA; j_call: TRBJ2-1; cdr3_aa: CASSMTSLGHNEQFF; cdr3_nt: TGTGCCAGCAGCATGACTAGCCTAGGACACAATGAGCAGTTCTTC
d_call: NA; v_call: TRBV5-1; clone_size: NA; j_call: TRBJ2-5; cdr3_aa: CASSPGGNQETQYF; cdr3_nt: TGCGCCAGCAGTCCCGGGGGTAACCAAGAGACCCAGTACTTC
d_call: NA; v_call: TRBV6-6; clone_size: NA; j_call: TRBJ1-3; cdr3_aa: CASSQPGNENTIYF; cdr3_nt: TGTGCCAGCAGTCAACCAGGGAATGAAAACACCATATATTTT
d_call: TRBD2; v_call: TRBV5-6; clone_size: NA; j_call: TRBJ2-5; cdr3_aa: CASSLVLAGVETQYF; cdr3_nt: TGTGCCAGCAGCTTGGTACTAGCGGGAGTTGAGACCCAGTACTTC
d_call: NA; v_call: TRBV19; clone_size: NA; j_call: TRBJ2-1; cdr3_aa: CASSPQTRNEQFF; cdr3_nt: TGTGCCAGTAGTCCCCAAACTCGGAATGAGCAGTTCTTC
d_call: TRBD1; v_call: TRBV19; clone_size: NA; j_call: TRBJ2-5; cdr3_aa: CASSDRVKETQYF; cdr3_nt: TGTGCCAGTTCGGACAGGGTGAAGGAGACCCAGTACTTC
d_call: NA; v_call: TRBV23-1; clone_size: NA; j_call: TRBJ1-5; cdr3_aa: CASSQSEQESNQPQHF; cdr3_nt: TGCGCCAGCAGTCAATCTGAACAGGAGAGCAATCAGCCCCAGCATTTT
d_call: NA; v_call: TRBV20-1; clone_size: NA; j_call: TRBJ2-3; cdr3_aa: CSARPGDTQYF; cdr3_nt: TGCAGTGCTCGTCCGGGGGATACGCAGTATTTT
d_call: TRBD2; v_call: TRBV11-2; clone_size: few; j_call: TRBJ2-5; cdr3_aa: CASSHASGSQKTQYF; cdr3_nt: TGTGCCAGCAGCCACGCTAGCGGCAGTCAAAAGACCCAGTACTTC
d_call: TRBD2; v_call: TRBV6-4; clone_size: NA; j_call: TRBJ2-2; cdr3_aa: CASSPLAGDTGELFF; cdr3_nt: TGTGCCAGCAGTCCTCTAGCGGGAGACACCGGGGAGCTGTTTTTT
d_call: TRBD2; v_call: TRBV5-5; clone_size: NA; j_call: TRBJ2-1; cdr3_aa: CASSLGTTNEQFF; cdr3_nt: TGTGCCAGCAGCTTAGGGACTACCAATGAGCAGTTCTTC
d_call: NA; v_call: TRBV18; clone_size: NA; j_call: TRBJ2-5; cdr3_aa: CASSLKQETQYF; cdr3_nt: TGTGCCAGCTCACTCAAACAAGAGACCCAGTACTTC
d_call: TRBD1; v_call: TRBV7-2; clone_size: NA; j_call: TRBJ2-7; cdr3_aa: CASSRSGTGSSYEQYF; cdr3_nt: TGTGCCAGCAGCCGCTCCGGGACAGGGAGCTCCTACGAGCAGTACTTC
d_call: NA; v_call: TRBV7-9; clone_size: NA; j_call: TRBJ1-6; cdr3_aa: CASSLDAQGGYSPLHF; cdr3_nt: TGTGCCAGCAGCTTGGATGCGCAGGGAGGGTACTCACCCCTCCACTTT
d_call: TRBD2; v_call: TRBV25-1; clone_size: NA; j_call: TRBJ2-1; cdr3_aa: CASSEVSSGRQNNEQFF; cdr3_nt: TGTGCCAGCAGTGAAGTGTCGAGCGGGAGGCAAAACAATGAGCAGTTCTTC
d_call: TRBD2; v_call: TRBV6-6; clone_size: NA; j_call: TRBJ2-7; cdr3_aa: CASRMTSGDYEQYF; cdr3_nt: TGTGCCAGCAGGATGACCAGCGGGGACTACGAGCAGTACTTC
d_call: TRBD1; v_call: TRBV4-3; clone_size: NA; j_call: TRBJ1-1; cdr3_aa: CASSHSTGVEAFF; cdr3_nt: TGCGCCAGCAGCCACTCGACAGGGGTTGAAGCTTTCTTT
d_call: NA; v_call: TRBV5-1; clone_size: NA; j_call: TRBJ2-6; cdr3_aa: CASRSGANVLTF; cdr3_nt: TGCGCCAGCAGGTCAGGGGCCAACGTCCTGACTTTC
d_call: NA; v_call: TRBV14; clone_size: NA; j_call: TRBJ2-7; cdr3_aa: CASSPPGGEGYEQYF; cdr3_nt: TGTGCCAGCAGCCCCCCCGGCGGGGAAGGCTACGAGCAGTACTTC